This T cell receptor (beta chain) originates from a study of T cell responses to AZD1222 COVID-19 vaccine. Study-wide results and limits: Nearly half of unique spike-specific TCRs reportedly avoided B.1.351 and B.1.1.7 mutated regions. Donors were largely white British and mainly female; clonal diversity was possibly underestimated.

Points on this clone: Its antigen is still unknown.

Method: immunoSEQ multiplex PCR; TCRdb's copy keeps in-frame clones and lacks some. The table includes around 99,000 clones, 70% to 90% detected once. In germline, CDR1 is MNHNY, CDR2 SVGAGI (reference sequence). This CDR3 has 15 residues. V gave up 6 bases and J gave up 11 bases; unmatched junction bases: 13. The sample in question was peripheral blood, obtained 28 days after the second AZD1222 dose. This clonotype was sampled from an adult who received the AZD1222 COVID-19 vaccine. This chain joins TRBV6-6 and TRBJ1-1; 12 bases are a match to TRBD1. The CDR3 region has the DNA TGTGCCAGCAGCCGTCGGGACAGGGGGCTGGCCGGCGCTTTCTTT. Translated, it gives CASSRRDRGLAGAFF.